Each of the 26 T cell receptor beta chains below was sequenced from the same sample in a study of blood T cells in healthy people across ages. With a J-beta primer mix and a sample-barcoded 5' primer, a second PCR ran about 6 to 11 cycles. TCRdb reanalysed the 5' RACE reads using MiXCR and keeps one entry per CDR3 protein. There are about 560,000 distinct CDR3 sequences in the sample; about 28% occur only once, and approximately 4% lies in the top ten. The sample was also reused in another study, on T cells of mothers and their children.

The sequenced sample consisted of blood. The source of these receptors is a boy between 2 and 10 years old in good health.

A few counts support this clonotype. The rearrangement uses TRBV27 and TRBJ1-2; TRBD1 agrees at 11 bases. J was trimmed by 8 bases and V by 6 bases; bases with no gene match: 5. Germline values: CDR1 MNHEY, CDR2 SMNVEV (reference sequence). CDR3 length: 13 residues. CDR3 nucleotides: TGTGCCAGCAGACCGGACAGGGGGCAGGGCTACACCTTC. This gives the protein CASRPDRGQGYTF.

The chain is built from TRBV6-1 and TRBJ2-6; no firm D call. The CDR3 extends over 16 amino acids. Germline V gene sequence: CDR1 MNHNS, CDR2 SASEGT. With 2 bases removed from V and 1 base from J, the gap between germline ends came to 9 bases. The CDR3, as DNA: TGTGCCAGCAGTGAAAGAAGGGTGTCTGGGGCCAACGTCCTGACTTTC. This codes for CASSERRVSGANVLTF.

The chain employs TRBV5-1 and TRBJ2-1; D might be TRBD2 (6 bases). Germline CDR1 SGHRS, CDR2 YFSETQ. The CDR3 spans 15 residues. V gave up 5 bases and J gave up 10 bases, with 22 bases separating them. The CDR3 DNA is TGCGCCAGCAGAGTTGACGGGGAGGCCACCGAGGAGCAGTTCTTC. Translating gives CASRVDGEATEEQFF. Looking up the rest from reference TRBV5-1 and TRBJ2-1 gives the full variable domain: KAGVTQTPRYLIKTRGQQVTLSCSPISGHRSVSWYQQTPGQGLQFLFEYFSETQRNKGNFPGRFSGRQFSNSRSEMNVSTLELGDSALYLCASRVDGEATEEQFFGPGTRLTVL.

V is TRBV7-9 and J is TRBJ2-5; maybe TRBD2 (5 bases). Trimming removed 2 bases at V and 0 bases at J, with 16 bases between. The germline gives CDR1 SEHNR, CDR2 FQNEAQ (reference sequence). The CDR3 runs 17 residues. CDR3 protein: CASSLLMGRPHQETQYF. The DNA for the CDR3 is TGTGCCAGCAGCTTATTAATGGGGAGACCCCACCAAGAGACCCAGTACTTC.

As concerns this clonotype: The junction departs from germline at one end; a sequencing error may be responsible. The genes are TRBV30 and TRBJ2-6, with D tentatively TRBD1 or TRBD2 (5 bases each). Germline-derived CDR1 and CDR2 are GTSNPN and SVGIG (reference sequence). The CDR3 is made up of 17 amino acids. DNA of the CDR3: TGTGCCGGGAGTAAGTGGGGCAGGAAGTCTGGGGCCAACGTCCTGACTTTC. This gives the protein CAGSKWGRKSGANVLTF.

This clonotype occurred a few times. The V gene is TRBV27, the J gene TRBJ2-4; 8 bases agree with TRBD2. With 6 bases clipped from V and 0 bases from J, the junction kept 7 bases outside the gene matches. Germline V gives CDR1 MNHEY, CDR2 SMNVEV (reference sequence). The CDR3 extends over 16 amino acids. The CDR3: CASSPQAGVAKNIQYF. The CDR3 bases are TGTGCCAGCAGCCCCCAAGCGGGAGTAGCCAAAAACATTCAGTACTTC.

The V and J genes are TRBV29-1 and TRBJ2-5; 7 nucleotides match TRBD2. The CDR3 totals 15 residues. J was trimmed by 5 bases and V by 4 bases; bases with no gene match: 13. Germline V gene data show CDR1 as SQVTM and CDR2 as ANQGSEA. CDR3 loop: CSVGWPSGGGETQYF. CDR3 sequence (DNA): TGCAGCGTTGGGTGGCCTAGCGGTGGGGGGGAGACCCAGTACTTC.

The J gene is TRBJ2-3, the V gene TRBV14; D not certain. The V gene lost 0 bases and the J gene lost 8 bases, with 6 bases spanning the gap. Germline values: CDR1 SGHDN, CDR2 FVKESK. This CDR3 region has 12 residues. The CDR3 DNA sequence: TGTGCCAGCAGCCAAGAACCCCGTACGCAGTATTTT. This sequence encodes CASSQEPRTQYF.

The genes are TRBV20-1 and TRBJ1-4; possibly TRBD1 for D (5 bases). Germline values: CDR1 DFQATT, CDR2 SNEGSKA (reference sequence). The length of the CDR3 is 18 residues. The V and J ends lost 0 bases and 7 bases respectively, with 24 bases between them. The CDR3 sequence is CSARDLRGAPRASEKLFF. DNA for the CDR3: TGCAGTGCTAGAGATCTTCGCGGAGCTCCCAGGGCTAGTGAAAAACTGTTTTTT.

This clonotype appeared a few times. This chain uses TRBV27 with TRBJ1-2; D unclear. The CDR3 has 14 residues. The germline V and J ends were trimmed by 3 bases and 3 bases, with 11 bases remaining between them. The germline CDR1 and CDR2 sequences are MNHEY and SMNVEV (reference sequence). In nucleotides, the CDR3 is TGTGCCAGCAGTTTCACGGGGTTACACTATGGCTACACCTTC. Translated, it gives CASSFTGLHYGYTF.

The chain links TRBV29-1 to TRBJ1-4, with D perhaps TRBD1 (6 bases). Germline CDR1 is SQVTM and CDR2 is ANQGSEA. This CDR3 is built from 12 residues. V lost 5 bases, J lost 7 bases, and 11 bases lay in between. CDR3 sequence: CSVLGGSEKLFF. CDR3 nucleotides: TGCAGCGTTCTAGGGGGAAGTGAAAAACTGTTTTTT. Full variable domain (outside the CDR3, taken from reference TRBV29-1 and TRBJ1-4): SAVISQKPSRDICQRGTSLTIQCQVDSQVTMMFWYRQQPGQSLTLIATANQGSEATYESGFVIDKFPISRPNLTFSTLTVSNMSPEDSSIYLCSVLGGSEKLFFGSGTQLSVL.

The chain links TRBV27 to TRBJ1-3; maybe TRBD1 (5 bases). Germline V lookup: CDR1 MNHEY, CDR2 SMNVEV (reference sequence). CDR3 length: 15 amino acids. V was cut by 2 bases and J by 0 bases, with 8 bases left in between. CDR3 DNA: TGTGCCAGCAGTTTAGACAGACGCTCTGGAAACACCATATATTTT. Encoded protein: CASSLDRRSGNTIYF.

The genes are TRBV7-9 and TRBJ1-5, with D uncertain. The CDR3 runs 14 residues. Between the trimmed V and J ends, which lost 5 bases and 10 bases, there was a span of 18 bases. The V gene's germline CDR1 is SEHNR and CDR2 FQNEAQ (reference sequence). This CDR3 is CASSSSLSSQPQHF. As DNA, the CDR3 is TGTGCCAGCAGCAGTTCTTTGAGTAGTCAACCCCAGCATTTT.

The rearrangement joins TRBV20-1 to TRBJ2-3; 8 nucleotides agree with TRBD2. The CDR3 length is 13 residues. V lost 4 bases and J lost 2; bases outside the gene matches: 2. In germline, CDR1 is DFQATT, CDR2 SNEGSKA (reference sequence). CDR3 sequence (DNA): TGCAGTGCTAATAGCGGGGCCACAGATACGCAGTATTTT. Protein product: CSANSGATDTQYF.

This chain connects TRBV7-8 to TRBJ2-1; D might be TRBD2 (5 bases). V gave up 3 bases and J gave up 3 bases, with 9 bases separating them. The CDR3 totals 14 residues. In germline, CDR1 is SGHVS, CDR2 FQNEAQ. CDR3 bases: TGTGCCAGCAGCTTGACTAACGGCTACAATGAGCAGTTCTTC. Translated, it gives CASSLTNGYNEQFF.

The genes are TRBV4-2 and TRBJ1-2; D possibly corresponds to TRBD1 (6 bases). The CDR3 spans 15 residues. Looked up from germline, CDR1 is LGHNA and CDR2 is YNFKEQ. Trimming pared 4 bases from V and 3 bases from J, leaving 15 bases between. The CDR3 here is CASSRGQPGDYGYTF. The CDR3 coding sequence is TGTGCCAGCAGCCGAGGACAGCCAGGAGACTATGGCTACACCTTC.

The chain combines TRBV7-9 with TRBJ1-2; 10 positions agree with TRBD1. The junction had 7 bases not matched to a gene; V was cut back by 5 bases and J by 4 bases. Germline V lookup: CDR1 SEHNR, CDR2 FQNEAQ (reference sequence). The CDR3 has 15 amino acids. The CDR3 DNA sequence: TGTGCCAGCAGCGGGGGGACAGGGGACTTCTATGGCTACACCTTC. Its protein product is CASSGGTGDFYGYTF.

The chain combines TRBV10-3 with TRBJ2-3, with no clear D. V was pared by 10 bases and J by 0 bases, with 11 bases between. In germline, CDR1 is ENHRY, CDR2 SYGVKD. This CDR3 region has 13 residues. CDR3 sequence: CATCPDSTDTQYF. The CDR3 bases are TGTGCCACATGCCCCGACAGCACAGATACGCAGTATTTT.

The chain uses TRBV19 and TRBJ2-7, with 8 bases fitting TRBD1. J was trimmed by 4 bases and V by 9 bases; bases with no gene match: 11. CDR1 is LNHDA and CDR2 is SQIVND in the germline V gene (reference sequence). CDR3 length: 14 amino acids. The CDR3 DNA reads TGTGCCAGCTCCTTACCCAGACAGGGGTACGAGCAGTACTTC. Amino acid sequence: CASSLPRQGYEQYF.

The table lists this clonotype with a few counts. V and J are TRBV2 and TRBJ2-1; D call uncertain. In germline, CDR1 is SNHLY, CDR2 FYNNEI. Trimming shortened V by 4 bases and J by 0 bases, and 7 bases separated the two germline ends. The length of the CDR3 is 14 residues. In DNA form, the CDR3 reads TGTGCCAGCAGTGCTCGAGTCTCCTACAATGAGCAGTTCTTC. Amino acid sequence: CASSARVSYNEQFF.

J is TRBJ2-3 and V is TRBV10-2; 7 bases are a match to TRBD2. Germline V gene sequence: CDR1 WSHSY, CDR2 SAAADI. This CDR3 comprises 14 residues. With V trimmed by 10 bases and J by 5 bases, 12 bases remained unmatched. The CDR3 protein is CATGAGREKDTQYF. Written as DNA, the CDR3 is TGCGCCACCGGGGCTGGGAGGGAGAAAGATACGCAGTATTTT.

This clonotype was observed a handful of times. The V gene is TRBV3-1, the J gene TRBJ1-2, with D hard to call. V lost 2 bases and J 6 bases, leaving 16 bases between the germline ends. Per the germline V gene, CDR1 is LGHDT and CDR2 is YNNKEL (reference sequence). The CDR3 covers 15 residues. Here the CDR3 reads CASSQMWGSGDGYTF. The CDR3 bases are TGTGCCAGCAGCCAAATGTGGGGAAGTGGAGATGGCTACACCTTC. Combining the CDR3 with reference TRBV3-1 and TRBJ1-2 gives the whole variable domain DTAVSQTPKYLVTQMGNDKSIKCEQNLGHDTMYWYKQDSKKFLKIMFSYNNKELIINETVPNRFSPKSPDKAHLNLHINSLELGDSAVYFCASSQMWGSGDGYTFGSGTRLTVV.

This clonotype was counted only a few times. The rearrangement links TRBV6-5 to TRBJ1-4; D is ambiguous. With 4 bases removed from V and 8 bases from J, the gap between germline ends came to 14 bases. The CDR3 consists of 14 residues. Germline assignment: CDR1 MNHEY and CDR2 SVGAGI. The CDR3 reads CASSWSGVREKLFF. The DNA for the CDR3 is TGTGCCAGCAGTTGGAGCGGGGTTAGGGAAAAACTGTTTTTT.

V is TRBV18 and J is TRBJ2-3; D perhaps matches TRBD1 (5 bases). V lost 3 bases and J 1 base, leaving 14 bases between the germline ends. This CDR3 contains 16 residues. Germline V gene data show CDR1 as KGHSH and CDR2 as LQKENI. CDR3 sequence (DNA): TGTGCCAGCTCACCGGCCCCGGACACCGGCACAGATACGCAGTATTTT. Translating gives CASSPAPDTGTDTQYF.

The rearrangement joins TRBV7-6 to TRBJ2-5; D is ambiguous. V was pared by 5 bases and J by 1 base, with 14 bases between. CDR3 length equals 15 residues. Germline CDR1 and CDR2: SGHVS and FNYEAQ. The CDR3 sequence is CASSPEMLAQETQYF. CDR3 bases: TGTGCCAGCAGCCCCGAGATGCTGGCCCAAGAGACCCAGTACTTC.

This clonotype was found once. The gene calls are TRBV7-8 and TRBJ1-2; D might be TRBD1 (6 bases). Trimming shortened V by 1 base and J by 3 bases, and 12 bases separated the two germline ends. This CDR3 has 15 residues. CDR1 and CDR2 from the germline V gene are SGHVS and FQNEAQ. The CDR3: CASSLGGLLDYGYTF. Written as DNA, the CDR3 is TGTGCCAGCAGCTTAGGGGGGCTCCTAGACTATGGCTACACCTTC.